These T cell receptor beta chains were read from a single sample in a study of early T cells in non-severe SARS-CoV-2 infection. TCRdb reprocessed the 5' RACE reads with MiXCR, giving one entry per CDR3 protein. The table shows 98,000 or so distinct CDR3 sequences, with 9% to 13% occurring only once. Sequencing input: whole blood. The receptors originated from an adult who was a healthcare worker with PCR-confirmed SARS-CoV-2 infection or an uninfected control (not recorded which). Both conserved end residues are part of each CDR3. Each record gives: J gene, V gene, D gene, clone size, CDR3 DNA, CDR3 protein. The D gene is left open where the match is weak. Where a row states a size, it is once, few, many or the class of an expanded clone; other rows omit it.

j_call: TRBJ1-6
v_call: TRBV6-9
d_call: .
clone_size: .
cdr3_nt: TGTGCCAGCATCCCCTGTCCCGGCGGGAATTCACCCCTCCACTTT
cdr3_aa: CASIPCPGGNSPLHF

j_call: TRBJ2-1
v_call: TRBV14
d_call: TRBD2
clone_size: .
cdr3_nt: TGTGCCAGCAGCAATAGCGGGGGTTTTCGGGATGAGCAGTTCTTC
cdr3_aa: CASSNSGGFRDEQFF

j_call: TRBJ2-2
v_call: TRBV7-3
d_call: TRBD2
clone_size: many
cdr3_nt: TGTGCCAGCAGCTTACCTAGCGGCACCGGGGAGCTGTTTTTT
cdr3_aa: CASSLPSGTGELFF

j_call: TRBJ1-4
v_call: TRBV7-2
d_call: .
clone_size: .
cdr3_nt: TGTGCCAGCAGCCCGGCTGGGGAAAAACTGTTTTTT
cdr3_aa: CASSPAGEKLFF

j_call: TRBJ2-3
v_call: TRBV6-5
d_call: .
clone_size: many
cdr3_nt: TGTGCCAGCAGTTTTAGCAAATCAGATACGCAGTATTTT
cdr3_aa: CASSFSKSDTQYF

j_call: TRBJ1-3
v_call: TRBV6-5
d_call: .
clone_size: .
cdr3_nt: TGTGCCAGCAGTTACTCGGCAGGGCCTGCTGGAAACACCATATATTTT
cdr3_aa: CASSYSAGPAGNTIYF

j_call: TRBJ2-1
v_call: TRBV27
d_call: TRBD2
clone_size: many
cdr3_nt: TGTGCCAGCAGTTTATTAGGCGGGAGAGCCTACAATGAGCAGTTCTTC
cdr3_aa: CASSLLGGRAYNEQFF

j_call: TRBJ1-4
v_call: TRBV30
d_call: .
clone_size: few
cdr3_nt: TGTGCCTGGAGAGTGGTCGAAAAACTGTTTTTT
cdr3_aa: CAWRVVEKLFF

j_call: TRBJ2-5
v_call: TRBV4-1
d_call: TRBD1
clone_size: many
cdr3_nt: TGCGCCAGCAGCCAAGGGGACAGGGATCAAGAGACCCAGTACTTC
cdr3_aa: CASSQGDRDQETQYF

j_call: TRBJ2-2
v_call: TRBV20-1
d_call: .
clone_size: few
cdr3_nt: TGCAGTGCTAGCCACCAGGGGGGTGCCTCTGTAATCACCGGGGAGCTGTTTTTT
cdr3_aa: CSASHQGGASVITGELFF

j_call: TRBJ2-5
v_call: TRBV6-2/TRBV6-3
d_call: TRBD1
clone_size: many
cdr3_nt: TGTGCCAGCAGGGGGGACAGTTACCAAGAGACCCAGTACTTC
cdr3_aa: CASRGDSYQETQYF

j_call: TRBJ2-1
v_call: TRBV14
d_call: .
clone_size: .
cdr3_nt: TGTGCCAGCAGCCAAATGCTCGGCTTCAATGAGCAGTTCTTC
cdr3_aa: CASSQMLGFNEQFF

j_call: TRBJ1-2
v_call: TRBV14
d_call: TRBD1
clone_size: .
cdr3_nt: TGTGCCAGCAGCCAACGGACAGGGGGCGGCTACACCTTC
cdr3_aa: CASSQRTGGGYTF

j_call: TRBJ1-1
v_call: TRBV6-5
d_call: .
clone_size: few
cdr3_nt: TGTGCCAGCAGTTATGCTCAGCCGCGAGGGACTGAAGCTTTCTTT
cdr3_aa: CASSYAQPRGTEAFF

j_call: TRBJ1-6
v_call: TRBV11-2
d_call: .
clone_size: many
cdr3_nt: TGTGCCAGCAGCTTAGGGGGGATGGATAATTCACCCCTCCACTTT
cdr3_aa: CASSLGGMDNSPLHF

j_call: TRBJ1-3
v_call: TRBV6-6
d_call: .
clone_size: many
cdr3_nt: TGTGCCAGCAGTTACCCACTCGGGGAGGCTGGAAACACCATATATTTT
cdr3_aa: CASSYPLGEAGNTIYF

j_call: TRBJ1-6
v_call: TRBV6-1
d_call: TRBD1
clone_size: few
cdr3_nt: TGTGCCAGCAGTGAAATCTGGACAGGGGATAATTCACCCCTCCACTTT
cdr3_aa: CASSEIWTGDNSPLHF

j_call: TRBJ2-3
v_call: TRBV6-5
d_call: .
clone_size: .
cdr3_nt: TGTGCCAGCAGTTCCGACACAGGTACGCAGTATTTT
cdr3_aa: CASSSDTGTQYF

j_call: TRBJ2-7
v_call: TRBV7-3
d_call: TRBD2
clone_size: few
cdr3_nt: TGTGCCAGCAGTCCAACAGGGACTAGCGGGAGACGGGAGCAGTACTTC
cdr3_aa: CASSPTGTSGRREQYF

j_call: TRBJ1-1
v_call: TRBV12-3/TRBV12-4
d_call: .
clone_size: few
cdr3_nt: TGTGCCAGCAGTTGGGGGGGGCTTTTATCTTTCTTT
cdr3_aa: CASSWGGLLSFF

j_call: TRBJ2-4
v_call: TRBV10-3
d_call: TRBD1
clone_size: many
cdr3_nt: TGTGCCATCAGTGAAGGACAGGGGGTGACCAAAAACATTCAGTACTTC
cdr3_aa: CAISEGQGVTKNIQYF

j_call: TRBJ2-1
v_call: TRBV7-9
d_call: .
clone_size: many
cdr3_nt: TGTGCCAGCAGCATCGGGGGGCTTCTCAATGAGCAGTTCTTC
cdr3_aa: CASSIGGLLNEQFF

j_call: TRBJ2-3
v_call: TRBV6-5
d_call: .
clone_size: few
cdr3_nt: TGTGCCAGCAGTATAGAAGGAAATACGCAGTATTTT
cdr3_aa: CASSIEGNTQYF

j_call: TRBJ2-7
v_call: TRBV7-9
d_call: .
clone_size: .
cdr3_nt: TGTGCCAGCAGCTTACGGGACCCAACGACGGAGTACGAGCAGTACTTC
cdr3_aa: CASSLRDPTTEYEQYF

j_call: TRBJ1-2
v_call: TRBV12-3/TRBV12-4
d_call: .
clone_size: .
cdr3_nt: TGTGCCAGCACTCCTCGGGGGGCAGGGCGGAATGGCTACACCTTC
cdr3_aa: CASTPRGAGRNGYTF

j_call: TRBJ1-1
v_call: TRBV20-1
d_call: .
clone_size: many
cdr3_nt: TGCAGTGCTAGAGTCGTTTTGGAGGGGAACACTGAAGCTTTCTTT
cdr3_aa: CSARVVLEGNTEAFF

j_call: TRBJ2-5
v_call: TRBV11-2
d_call: TRBD2
clone_size: .
cdr3_nt: TGTGCCAGCAGCACCTGGACTAGCGGGGGATATAGTGAGACCCAGTACTTC
cdr3_aa: CASSTWTSGGYSETQYF

j_call: TRBJ2-4
v_call: TRBV3-1
d_call: .
clone_size: many
cdr3_nt: TGTGCCAGCAGCCAAGGCGGGGCAGGCTGGGTAAACATTCAGTACTTC
cdr3_aa: CASSQGGAGWVNIQYF

j_call: TRBJ1-2
v_call: TRBV5-4
d_call: .
clone_size: many
cdr3_nt: TGTGCCAGCAGCTCTTGGTGGGCTCAGACCTTAACCTATGGCTACACCTTC
cdr3_aa: CASSSWWAQTLTYGYTF

j_call: TRBJ2-5
v_call: TRBV7-8
d_call: TRBD1
clone_size: many
cdr3_nt: TGTGCCAGCAGCTTGAGGGACAGGGGAGGAGAGACCCAGTACTTC
cdr3_aa: CASSLRDRGGETQYF

j_call: TRBJ2-6
v_call: TRBV18
d_call: .
clone_size: .
cdr3_nt: TGTGCCAGCTCACCCTTTGCCGGGATCTCTGGGGCCAACGTCCTGACTTTC
cdr3_aa: CASSPFAGISGANVLTF

j_call: TRBJ2-1
v_call: TRBV11-2
d_call: TRBD2
clone_size: many
cdr3_nt: TGTGCCAGCAGCTCGACCGGGACTAGCGGGAGAAAGAATGAGCAGTTCTTC
cdr3_aa: CASSSTGTSGRKNEQFF

j_call: TRBJ1-2
v_call: TRBV7-2
d_call: .
clone_size: many
cdr3_nt: TGTGCCAGCAGCTTAGATGGAACAGCCAATAACTATGGCTACACCTTC
cdr3_aa: CASSLDGTANNYGYTF

j_call: TRBJ2-3
v_call: TRBV24-1
d_call: .
clone_size: few
cdr3_nt: TGTGCCACCAGTGACCCCCGTAGGGACCTCTCCACAGATACGCAGTATTTT
cdr3_aa: CATSDPRRDLSTDTQYF

j_call: TRBJ2-7
v_call: TRBV7-6
d_call: .
clone_size: few
cdr3_nt: TGTGCCAGCAACGCCCTGGGAACTTACGAGCAGTACTTC
cdr3_aa: CASNALGTYEQYF

j_call: TRBJ2-2
v_call: TRBV18
d_call: .
clone_size: many
cdr3_nt: TGTGCCAGCTCACCGGGACCGAACACCGGGGAGCTGTTTTTT
cdr3_aa: CASSPGPNTGELFF

j_call: TRBJ1-6
v_call: TRBV5-4
d_call: TRBD1
clone_size: .
cdr3_nt: TGTGCCAGCAGTAACGAACAGGGGGCCAATTCACCCCTCCACTTT
cdr3_aa: CASSNEQGANSPLHF

j_call: TRBJ1-2
v_call: TRBV6-5
d_call: .
clone_size: few
cdr3_nt: TGTGCCAGCAGTTACGGGGCAACCTATGGCTACACCTTC
cdr3_aa: CASSYGATYGYTF

j_call: TRBJ2-1
v_call: TRBV20-1
d_call: .
clone_size: many
cdr3_nt: TGCAGTGCTAGAGGGGGACGGGACATTATTTACAATGAGCAGTTCTTC
cdr3_aa: CSARGGRDIIYNEQFF

j_call: TRBJ2-5
v_call: TRBV5-1
d_call: .
clone_size: many
cdr3_nt: TGCGCCAGCAGCCCCGGTCTGGGGGGGGGCGCGGAGGAGACCCAGTACTTC
cdr3_aa: CASSPGLGGGAEETQYF

j_call: TRBJ2-7
v_call: TRBV5-1
d_call: .
clone_size: many
cdr3_nt: TGCGCCAGCAGCTTCGGTTACGAGCAGTACTTC
cdr3_aa: CASSFGYEQYF